The 9 T cell receptor beta chains listed next were all sequenced from one sample in a study of blood T cell repertoires in COVID-19 (dated by TCRdb to between 2020 and 2021). The method behind the library was the immunoSEQ multiplex PCR assay. This is the immuneACCESS table as TCRdb keeps it, with only in-frame sequences that have V and J called. A part of the clones is gone; compared with another copy, unresolved V genes explain less than half, and the rest is unexplained. The table for this sample lists about 330,000 clones; 86% of them were counted only once. Of the sample, roughly 1.6% falls within the top ten clones. Sequenced material: peripheral blood. The receptors here all came from a woman aged 45 to 65 with acute or convalescent COVID-19.

The DNA of the CDR3 is TGTGCCAGCAGTCTGGGGCCTAGCGGGAGTTTTGATGAGCAGTTCTTC. Its translation: CASSLGPSGSFDEQFF. The rearrangement links TRBV7-2 to TRBJ2-1; 10 nucleotides match TRBD2. V was pared by 6 bases and J by 8 bases, with 13 bases of the junction left unmatched. Germline assignment: CDR1 SGHTA and CDR2 FQGNSA. The CDR3 spans 16 residues.

In its sample, this clone was seen once. This chain joins TRBV27 and TRBJ2-1, with 7 nucleotides matching TRBD2. The V gene's germline CDR1 is MNHEY and CDR2 SMNVEV (reference sequence). After removal of 8 bases from V and 2 bases from J, the junction contained 12 bases not matched to a gene. The CDR3 sequence is 16 residues long. DNA of the CDR3: TGTGCCAGCGGAAGCCCCCTAGCGGCTACCTACAATGAGCAGTTCTTC. Its protein product is CASGSPLAATYNEQFF.

V usage is TRBV29-1 and J usage is TRBJ1-3; TRBD1 might be the D (6 bases). In germline, CDR1 is SQVTM, CDR2 ANQGSEA. The CDR3 totals 13 residues. V was cut by 6 bases and J by 4 bases, with 13 bases left in between. The CDR3 DNA sequence: TGCAGCGTCGGACAGACTTCGGGAAACACCATATATTTT. It is translated as CSVGQTSGNTIYF.

The V and J genes are TRBV28 and TRBJ1-4; 7 positions match TRBD1. V was clipped by 1 base and J by 7 bases; unmatched bases: 6. In germline, CDR1 is MDHEN, CDR2 SYDVKM. The CDR3 is 15 residues long. The CDR3 spells CASSLSPGTAEKLFF. Written as DNA, the CDR3 is TGTGCCAGCAGTTTATCCCCAGGGACAGCTGAAAAACTGTTTTTT.

V is TRBV7-3 and J is TRBJ1-3; D unclear. V lost 2 bases and J 0 bases, leaving 8 bases between the germline ends. This CDR3 has 15 amino acids. The germline gives CDR1 SGHTA, CDR2 FQGTGA. The CDR3 DNA is TGTGCCAGCAGCTTAGGGCTTCACTCTGGAAACACCATATATTTT. This gives the protein CASSLGLHSGNTIYF.

J is TRBJ2-7 and V is TRBV3-1 (or the pseudogene TRBV3-2); D possibly corresponds to TRBD1 (6 bases). The V gene lost 0 bases and the J gene lost 3 bases, with 12 bases spanning the gap. Germline V CDR1 and CDR2: LGHDT, YNNKEL (reference sequence). This CDR3 contains 15 residues. Here the CDR3 DNA reads TGTGCCAGCAGCCAAGATCAGACAGGAAACTACGAGCAGTACTTC. This gives the protein CASSQDQTGNYEQYF.

This chain joins TRBV4-3 and TRBJ1-2, with 10 bases fitting TRBD1. V was pared by 2 bases and J by 4 bases, with 7 bases of the junction left unmatched. Germline CDR1 LGHNA, CDR2 YSLEER. This CDR3 is 16 amino acids long. The CDR3 nucleotides are TGCGCCAGCAGCCAACCAACGACAGGGGGCGTCTATGGCTACACCTTC. This sequence encodes CASSQPTTGGVYGYTF.

This clone has a handful of counts. V is TRBV7-2 and J is TRBJ1-3; D is ambiguous. Trimming took off 6 bases at V and 3 bases at J, with 12 bases between the two ends. The length of the CDR3 is 14 residues. CDR1 is SGHTA and CDR2 is FQGNSA in the germline V gene. The CDR3 loop reads CASSPGVLGNTIYF. The CDR3 nucleotides read TGTGCCAGCAGTCCGGGAGTTCTTGGAAACACCATATATTTT. The complete variable domain, with remaining parts taken from reference TRBV7-2 and TRBJ1-3, reads GAGVSQSPSNKVTEKGKDVELRCDPISGHTALYWYRQSLGQGLEFLIYFQGNSAPDKSGLPSDRFSAERTGGSVSTLTIQRTQQEDSAVYLCASSPGVLGNTIYFGEGSWLTVV.

DNA for the CDR3: TGTGCCAGCAGCGTAGAAACAATCTCTGGAAACACCATATATTTT. This translates into CASSVETISGNTIYF. The genes are TRBV9 and TRBJ1-3; D gene uncertain. Looked up from germline, CDR1 is SGDLS and CDR2 is YYNGEE. V was cut by 0 bases and J by 0 bases, with 7 bases left in between. The CDR3 is 15 amino acids.